A selection of T cell receptor beta chains follows, all from one sample in a study of patients and donors after allogeneic stem cell transplantation. TCRdb itself ran the RT-PCR reads through MiXCR, one entry per CDR3 protein. The sample contains some 200,000 distinct CDR3 sequences, 35% to 50% of which appear only once. The sample comprised blood, either unsorted or a sorted T cell fraction (not recorded which). These receptors were taken from a human donor who was either an allogeneic HSCT recipient or a stem cell or donor lymphocyte infusion donor (not recorded which). It is not recorded whose cells these are; they may come from a transplant donor. Each CDR3 is given with its conserved first and last residue. D genes are given only for firm matches. Expanded clones get a size class; other rows say once, few or many, or leave the size out.

d_call clone_size j_call v_call cdr3_aa cdr3_nt
TRBD1 - TRBJ1-6 TRBV9 CASRATGSSYSPLHF TGTGCCAGCAGAGCGACAGGGAGCTCTTATTCACCCCTCCACTTT
- - TRBJ1-1 TRBV25-1 CASSEWGGRVGEAFF TGTGCCAGCAGTGAATGGGGGGGCAGGGTCGGTGAAGCTTTCTTT
- few TRBJ1-1 TRBV12-3/TRBV12-4 CASSLSGWDTEAFF TGTGCCAGCAGTTTATCAGGGTGGGACACTGAAGCTTTCTTT
TRBD1 few TRBJ1-5 TRBV20-1 CSASGQGSNQPQHF TGCAGTGCTAGTGGACAGGGGAGCAATCAGCCCCAGCATTTT
- few TRBJ1-2 TRBV6-6 CASRGTGPTLYGYTF TGTGCCAGCAGGGGAACGGGTCCCACCCTATATGGCTACACCTTC
TRBD2 - TRBJ2-1 TRBV14 CASSPWTSTNEQFF TGTGCCAGCAGCCCGTGGACTAGTACCAATGAGCAGTTCTTC
- - TRBJ2-1 TRBV5-6 CASSYLKPGPNNEQFF TGTGCCAGCAGCTACCTAAAACCGGGGCCCAACAATGAGCAGTTCTTC
- many TRBJ1-2 TRBV12-3/TRBV12-4 CASSRTEYGYTF TGTGCCAGCAGTCGGACGGAGTATGGCTACACCTTC
- - TRBJ2-2 TRBV12-3/TRBV12-4 CASSLDGNGELFF TGTGCCAGCAGTTTGGACGGCAACGGGGAGCTGTTTTTT
- few TRBJ2-1 TRBV4-1 CASSQDRGSYNEQFF TGCGCCAGCAGCCAAGACAGGGGATCCTACAATGAGCAGTTCTTC
- - TRBJ2-7 TRBV28 CASSSGFPLEQYF TGTGCCAGCAGTTCCGGGTTCCCCCTCGAGCAGTACTTC
- - TRBJ1-2 TRBV21-1 CTSSKEQTGTFKNYGYTF TGTACCAGCAGCAAGGAACAAACCGGGACTTTTAAAAACTATGGCTACACCTTC
TRBD2 - TRBJ2-1 TRBV5-1 CASSLVGGRIGNEQFF TGCGCCAGCAGCTTGGTTGGCGGGAGGATTGGCAATGAGCAGTTCTTC
- - TRBJ2-7 TRBV12-3/TRBV12-4 CASSPLGVSYEQYF TGTGCCAGCAGTCCTTTGGGGGTCTCCTACGAGCAGTACTTC
TRBD2 - TRBJ2-1 TRBV6-2/TRBV6-3 CASRLAGGAYNEQFF TGTGCCAGCAGATTAGCGGGAGGCGCCTACAATGAGCAGTTCTTC
- - TRBJ1-2 TRBV12-3/TRBV12-4 CASSSPSDGNYGYTF TGTGCCAGCAGTTCCCCCTCCGACGGCAACTATGGCTACACCTTC
- few TRBJ2-2 TRBV29-1 CSVAGTPASNTGELFF TGCAGCGTGGCCGGGACACCTGCTTCGAACACCGGGGAGCTGTTTTTT
TRBD2 - TRBJ2-3 TRBV14 CASSLTSGRTSTDTQYF TGTGCCAGCAGCCTGACTAGCGGGAGGACTAGCACAGATACGCAGTATTTT
TRBD2 - TRBJ2-1 TRBV4-3 CASSRRLAGLYNEQFF TGCGCCAGCAGCCGCCGACTAGCGGGGTTGTACAATGAGCAGTTCTTC
TRBD2 - TRBJ2-1 TRBV5-1 CASSLDGTNPYNEQFF TGCGCCAGCAGCTTGGACGGGACTAACCCCTACAATGAGCAGTTCTTC
- - TRBJ1-1 TRBV7-6 CASSLDEGTEAFF TGTGCCAGCAGCTTAGACGAAGGGACTGAAGCTTTCTTT
- few TRBJ1-2 TRBV12-3/TRBV12-4 CASSPGTPYGYTF TGTGCCAGCAGTCCGGGGACACCCTATGGCTACACCTTC
- once TRBJ1-5 TRBV6-2/TRBV6-3 CASSYPTDSNQPQDF TGTGCCAGCAGTTACCCGACAGATAGCAATCAGCCCCAGGATTTT
- few TRBJ1-4 TRBV7-2 CASSWVDRNEKLFF TGTGCCAGCAGCTGGGTGGACCGGAATGAAAAACTGTTTTTT
- - TRBJ1-2 TRBV25-1 CASSELRGYTF TGTGCCAGCAGTGAATTGAGAGGCTACACCTTC
- - TRBJ1-4 TRBV20-1 CSARDQAATNEKLFF TGCAGTGCTAGAGATCAGGCTGCAACTAATGAAAAACTGTTTTTT
- - TRBJ1-2 TRBV6-4 CASSDPEGRMGFREYGYTF TGTGCCAGCAGTGACCCCGAAGGGAGGATGGGTTTTAGGGAGTATGGCTACACCTTC
- few TRBJ1-1 TRBV6-2/TRBV6-3 CASSYHDTGGTEAFF TGTGCCAGCAGTTACCACGACACCGGCGGCACTGAAGCTTTCTTT
TRBD1 - TRBJ1-1 TRBV18 CASSPLSTGSTEAFF TGTGCCAGCTCACCCCTTTCGACAGGGTCCACTGAAGCTTTCTTT
- - TRBJ1-2 TRBV20-1 CSARDIADYGYTF TGCAGTGCTAGAGATATAGCGGACTATGGCTACACCTTC
TRBD2 - TRBJ2-1 TRBV24-1 CATSDQRGGSLNEQFF TGTGCCACCAGTGATCAAAGGGGAGGGTCACTCAATGAGCAGTTCTTC
TRBD1 - TRBJ1-2 TRBV6-6 CASSDDREGYTF TGTGCCAGCAGTGACGACAGGGAAGGCTACACCTTC
- - TRBJ1-4 TRBV27 CASRRGFGEKLFF TGTGCCAGCAGGCGGGGGTTTGGGGAAAAACTGTTTTTT
- few TRBJ1-4 TRBV12-3/TRBV12-4 CASSSGRVNEKLFF TGTGCCAGCAGTTCAGGGAGGGTTAATGAAAAACTGTTTTTT
TRBD2 few TRBJ2-3 TRBV12-3/TRBV12-4 CASSTAGGSDTQYF TGTGCCAGCAGTACAGCGGGAGGATCAGATACGCAGTATTTT
- - TRBJ1-3 TRBV27 CASSPKGDTPGNTIYF TGTGCCAGCAGTCCAAAGGGGGACACCCCTGGAAACACCATATATTTT
- few TRBJ1-4 TRBV20-1 CSASGTSTTNEKLFF TGCAGTGCCTCCGGGACGTCGACAACTAATGAAAAACTGTTTTTT
- many TRBJ1-1 TRBV5-1 CASSWGSIPEAFF TGCGCCAGCAGCTGGGGATCAATCCCTGAAGCTTTCTTT
- - TRBJ2-1 TRBV12-3/TRBV12-4 CASSFFEVRGPSYNEQFF TGTGCCAGCAGTTTTTTCGAAGTGCGGGGACCCTCCTACAATGAGCAGTTCTTC
- - TRBJ2-5 TRBV4-2 CASSQALGPPQETQYF TGTGCCAGCAGCCAAGCTTTAGGGCCTCCCCAAGAGACCCAGTACTTC
- - TRBJ1-1 TRBV29-1 CSVLTDRRDTEAFF TGCAGCGTTCTCACCGACAGGCGGGACACTGAAGCTTTCTTT
- - TRBJ2-3 TRBV9 CASSVEGRQTSTDTQYF TGTGCCAGCAGCGTAGAGGGGCGGCAAACTAGCACAGATACGCAGTATTTT
- - TRBJ1-1 TRBV12-3/TRBV12-4 CASSLVGLGYTEAFF TGTGCCAGCAGTTTAGTCGGTCTTGGGTACACTGAAGCTTTCTTT
- few TRBJ2-5 TRBV5-1 CASSLVQGPEGTQYF TGCGCCAGCAGCTTGGTACAGGGGCCGGAGGGGACCCAGTACTTC
TRBD2 - TRBJ2-2 TRBV28 CASKAGGRNTGELFF TGTGCCAGCAAGGCGGGAGGGAGGAACACCGGGGAGCTGTTTTTT
TRBD2 few TRBJ2-3 TRBV4-2 CASSPAGREKDTQYF TGTGCCAGCAGCCCCGCAGGGCGGGAGAAGGATACGCAGTATTTT
- once TRBJ1-2 TRBV4-1 CASSPLRGSNYGYTF TGCGCCAGCAGCCCTCTAAGGGGATCTAACTATGGCTACACCTTC
TRBD1 few TRBJ1-5 TRBV20-1 CSAHNRGRDQPQHF TGCAGTGCACACAACAGGGGTAGAGATCAGCCCCAGCATTTT